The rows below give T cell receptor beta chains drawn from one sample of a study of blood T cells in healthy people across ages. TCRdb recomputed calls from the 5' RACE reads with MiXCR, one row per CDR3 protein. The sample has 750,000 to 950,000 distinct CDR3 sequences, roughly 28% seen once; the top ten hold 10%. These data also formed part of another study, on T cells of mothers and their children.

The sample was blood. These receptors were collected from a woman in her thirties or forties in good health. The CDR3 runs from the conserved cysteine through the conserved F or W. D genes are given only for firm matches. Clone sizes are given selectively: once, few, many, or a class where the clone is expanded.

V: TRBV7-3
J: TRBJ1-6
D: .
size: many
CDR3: CASSPSGGNSPLHF
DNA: TGTGCCAGCAGCCCCAGCGGGGGAAATTCACCCCTCCACTTT

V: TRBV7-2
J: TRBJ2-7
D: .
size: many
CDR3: CASSLKQGREQYF
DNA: TGTGCCAGCAGCCTAAAACAGGGGAGGGAGCAGTACTTC

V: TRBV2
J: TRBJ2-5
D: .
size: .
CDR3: CASTASSAVQETQYF
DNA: TGTGCCAGCACCGCCTCGTCGGCAGTGCAAGAGACCCAGTACTTC

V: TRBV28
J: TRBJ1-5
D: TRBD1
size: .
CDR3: CASSLGPTGNQPQHF
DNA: TGTGCCAGCAGTTTGGGCCCGACAGGGAATCAGCCCCAGCATTTT

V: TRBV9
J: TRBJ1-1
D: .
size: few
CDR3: CASSPPETEAFF
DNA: TGTGCCAGCAGCCCGCCCGAGACTGAAGCTTTCTTT

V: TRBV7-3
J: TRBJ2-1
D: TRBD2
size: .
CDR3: CASSSTPGLENNEQFF
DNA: TGTGCCAGCAGCTCCACCCCCGGACTAGAAAACAATGAGCAGTTCTTC

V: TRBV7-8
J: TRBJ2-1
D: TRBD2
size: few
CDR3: CASSFASGGPYNEQFF
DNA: TGTGCCAGCAGCTTCGCGAGCGGGGGGCCTTACAATGAGCAGTTCTTC

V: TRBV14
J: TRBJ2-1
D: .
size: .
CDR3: CASSQWGYDEQFF
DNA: TGTGCCAGCAGCCAATGGGGGTACGATGAGCAGTTCTTC

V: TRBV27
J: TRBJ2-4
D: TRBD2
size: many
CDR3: CASRGGAGAKNIQYF
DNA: TGTGCCAGCCGCGGGGGGGCGGGGGCCAAAAACATTCAGTACTTC

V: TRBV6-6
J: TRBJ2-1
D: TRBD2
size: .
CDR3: CASSKIGGAYNEQFF
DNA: TGTGCCAGCAGTAAGATCGGGGGGGCCTATAATGAGCAGTTCTTC

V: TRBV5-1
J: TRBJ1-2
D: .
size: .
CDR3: CASSSRNNYGYTF
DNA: TGCGCCAGCAGCTCCAGAAATAACTATGGCTACACCTTC

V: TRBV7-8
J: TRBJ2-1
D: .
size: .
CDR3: CASSFGRGWLLLNEQFF
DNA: TGTGCCAGCAGCTTTGGTAGAGGTTGGCTACTACTCAATGAGCAGTTCTTC

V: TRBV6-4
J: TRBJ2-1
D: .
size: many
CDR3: CATSRANEQFF
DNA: TGTGCCACCTCTCGGGCGAATGAGCAGTTCTTC

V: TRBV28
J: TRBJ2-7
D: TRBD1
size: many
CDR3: CASRSTSPGQFYEQYF
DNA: TGTGCCAGCAGGTCAACCTCCCCGGGACAGTTCTACGAGCAGTACTTC

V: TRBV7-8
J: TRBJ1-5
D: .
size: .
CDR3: CASSPPGIRQGQPQHF
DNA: TGTGCCAGCAGCCCACCCGGGATCCGCCAGGGTCAGCCCCAGCATTTT

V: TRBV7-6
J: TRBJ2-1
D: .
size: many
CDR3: CASSLESGSGPYNEQFF
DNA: TGTGCCAGCAGCTTAGAAAGCGGCAGCGGGCCCTACAATGAGCAGTTCTTC

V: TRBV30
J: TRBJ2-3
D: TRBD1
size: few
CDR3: CAYPGQGLTDTQYF
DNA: TGTGCCTACCCGGGACAGGGGCTCACAGATACGCAGTATTTT

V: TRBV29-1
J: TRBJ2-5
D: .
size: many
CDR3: CSGTDGETQYF
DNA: TGCAGCGGGACAGACGGAGAGACCCAGTACTTC

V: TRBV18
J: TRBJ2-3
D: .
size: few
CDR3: CASSLETMSTDTQYF
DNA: TGTGCCAGCTCACTCGAGACAATGAGCACAGATACGCAGTATTTT

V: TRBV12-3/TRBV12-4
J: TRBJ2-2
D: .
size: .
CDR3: CASSRQGLRTGEQFF
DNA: TGTGCCAGCAGCCGACAGGGACTAAGGACCGGGGAGCAGTTTTTT

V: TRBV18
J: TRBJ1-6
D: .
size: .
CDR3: CASSPDGDNSPLHF
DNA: TGTGCCAGCTCACCGGACGGGGATAATTCACCCCTCCACTTT

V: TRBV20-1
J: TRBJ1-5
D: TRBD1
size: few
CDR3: CSASPSTGGGEPQHF
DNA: TGCAGTGCTTCCCCATCGACAGGGGGTGGGGAGCCCCAGCATTTT

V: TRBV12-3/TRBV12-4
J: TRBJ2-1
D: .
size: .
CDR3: CASSLQGSINEQFF
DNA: TGTGCCAGCAGTTTACAGGGAAGTATAAATGAGCAGTTCTTC

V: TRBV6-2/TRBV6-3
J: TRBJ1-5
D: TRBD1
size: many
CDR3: CASSYGTGRNQPQHF
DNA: TGTGCCAGCAGTTACGGGACAGGGCGCAATCAGCCCCAGCATTTT

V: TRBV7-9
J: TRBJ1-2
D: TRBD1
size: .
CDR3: CASSSLRDRGLYGYTF
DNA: TGTGCCAGCAGCTCACTAAGGGACAGGGGACTATATGGCTACACCTTC

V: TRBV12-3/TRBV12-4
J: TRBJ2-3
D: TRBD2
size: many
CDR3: CASNRGLAYGADTQYF
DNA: TGTGCCAGCAATCGGGGACTAGCCTATGGCGCAGATACGCAGTATTTT

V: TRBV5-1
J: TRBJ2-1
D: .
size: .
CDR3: CASSLVAGVGSYNEQFF
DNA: TGCGCCAGCAGCTTGGTAGCCGGAGTCGGTTCCTACAATGAGCAGTTCTTC

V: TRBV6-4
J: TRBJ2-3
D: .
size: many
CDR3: CASTPEGGPSDTQYF
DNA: TGTGCCAGCACCCCAGAGGGGGGACCTTCAGATACGCAGTATTTT

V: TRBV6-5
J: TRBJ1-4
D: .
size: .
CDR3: CASSYSQLSEKLFF
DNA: TGTGCCAGCAGTTACTCACAGCTAAGCGAAAAACTGTTTTTT

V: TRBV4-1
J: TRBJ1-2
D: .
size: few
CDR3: CASRKQANYGYTF
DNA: TGCGCCAGCAGAAAACAGGCTAACTATGGCTACACCTTC

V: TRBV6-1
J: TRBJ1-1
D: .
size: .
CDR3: CASSEGMGRGTEAFF
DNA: TGTGCCAGCAGCGAAGGGATGGGCCGCGGCACTGAAGCTTTCTTT

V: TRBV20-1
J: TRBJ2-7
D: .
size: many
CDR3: CSARDLGRSSYEQYF
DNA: TGCAGTGCTAGAGACCTTGGACGGAGCTCCTACGAGCAGTACTTC

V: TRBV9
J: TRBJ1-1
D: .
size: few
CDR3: CASSVTAQAEAFF
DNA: TGTGCCAGCAGCGTAACCGCGCAGGCAGAAGCTTTCTTT

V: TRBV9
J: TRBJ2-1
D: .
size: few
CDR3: CASSKNNEQFF
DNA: TGTGCCAGCAGCAAAAACAATGAGCAGTTCTTC

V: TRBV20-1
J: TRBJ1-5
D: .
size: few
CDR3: CSASWAGNGNQPQHF
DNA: TGCAGTGCTAGTTGGGCAGGGAATGGGAATCAGCCCCAGCATTTT

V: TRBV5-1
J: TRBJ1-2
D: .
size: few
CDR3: CASSLGQEHGYTF
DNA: TGCGCCAGCAGCTTGGGTCAAGAGCATGGCTACACCTTC

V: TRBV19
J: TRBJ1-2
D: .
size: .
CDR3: CASTPNRAEGYTF
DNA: TGTGCCAGTACCCCGAACAGGGCCGAGGGCTACACCTTC

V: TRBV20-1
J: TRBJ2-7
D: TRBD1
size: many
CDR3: CSARGQGASYEQYF
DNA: TGCAGTGCTAGAGGACAGGGGGCGTCCTACGAGCAGTACTTC

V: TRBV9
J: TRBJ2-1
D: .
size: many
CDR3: CASSAPDSTHNEQFF
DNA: TGTGCCAGCAGCGCTCCCGACAGTACCCACAATGAGCAGTTCTTC

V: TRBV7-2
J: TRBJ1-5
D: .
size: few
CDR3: CASSGRGNQPQHF
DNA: TGTGCCAGCAGTGGCAGGGGTAATCAGCCCCAGCATTTT

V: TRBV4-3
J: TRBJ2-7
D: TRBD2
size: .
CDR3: CASSQEIPSRGAYEQYF
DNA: TGCGCCAGCAGCCAAGAAATTCCCAGTCGGGGGGCCTACGAGCAGTACTTC